This TCR beta chain comes out of a study of OX40 agonist ivuxolimab in advanced cancers. Study results and caveats: By week 6 at 0.1 to 3.0 mg/kg, blood CD4+ and CD8+ T cells had expanded clonally.

V dropped 5 bases and J dropped 5; count of bases not matched to a gene: 5. This CDR3 is built from 13 residues. CDR1 and CDR2 from the germline V gene are LNHDA and SQIVND (reference sequence). The table came from immunoSEQ multiplex PCR; TCRdb's copy has only in-frame clones and leaves some out. The sample has around 68,000 clones; roughly 90% are singletons. Concerning this clone itself: Its target is unknown.

This TCR derives from an adult with an advanced solid tumor such as melanoma, head and neck, liver or kidney cancer. This specimen consisted of CD4+ or CD8+ T cells sorted from blood, obtained in a trial of the OX40 agonist ivuxolimab. This chain uses TRBV19 with TRBJ2-5; TRBD2 agrees at 7 bases. CDR3 DNA sequence: TGTGCCAGTAGTTACGCGGGAGTTGAGACCCAGTACTTC. It is translated as CASSYAGVETQYF.